The 3 T cell receptor beta chains below come from one sample, sequenced in a study of blood T cell repertoires in COVID-19. The protocol was immunoSEQ multiplex PCR, while the TCRdb copy is restricted to in-frame clones and leaves out a portion. Seen here are around 150,000 clones, roughly 80% observed once, and the top ten hold about 7.7%. Material: peripheral blood. Receptors originate from a woman aged 40 to 50 with COVID-19, enrolled during active disease.

The J gene is TRBJ1-6, the V gene TRBV11-2; 8 bases align to TRBD1. J lost 0 bases, V lost 5 bases, and 6 bases had no gene match. Germline V gene sequence: CDR1 SGHAT, CDR2 FQNNGV. This CDR3 is 17 amino acids long. Here the CDR3 DNA reads TGTGCCAGCAGCAGCTACAGGGGGAGCTCCTATAATTCACCCCTCCACTTT. It translates to CASSSYRGSSYNSPLHF.

The gene calls are TRBV7-9 and TRBJ2-3; 8 nucleotides match TRBD2. Trimming at V came to 1 base and at J to 3 bases, leaving 6 bases not matched to a gene. The CDR3 is 16 residues long. The germline CDR1 and CDR2 sequences are SEHNR and FQNEAQ (reference sequence). The CDR3 region is CASSLVGSGKTDTQYF. The CDR3 DNA follows: TGTGCCAGCAGCTTAGTCGGTAGCGGGAAGACAGATACGCAGTATTTT.

The rearrangement joins TRBV11-2 to TRBJ1-1; a possible D gene is TRBD1 (6 bases). The V gene lost 0 bases and the J gene lost 5 bases, with 7 bases spanning the gap. CDR1 SGHAT and CDR2 FQNNGV come from the germline V gene. The CDR3 covers 13 residues. This CDR3 is CASSLETGTEAFF. The CDR3 DNA sequence: TGTGCCAGCAGCTTAGAAACAGGGACTGAAGCTTTCTTT.